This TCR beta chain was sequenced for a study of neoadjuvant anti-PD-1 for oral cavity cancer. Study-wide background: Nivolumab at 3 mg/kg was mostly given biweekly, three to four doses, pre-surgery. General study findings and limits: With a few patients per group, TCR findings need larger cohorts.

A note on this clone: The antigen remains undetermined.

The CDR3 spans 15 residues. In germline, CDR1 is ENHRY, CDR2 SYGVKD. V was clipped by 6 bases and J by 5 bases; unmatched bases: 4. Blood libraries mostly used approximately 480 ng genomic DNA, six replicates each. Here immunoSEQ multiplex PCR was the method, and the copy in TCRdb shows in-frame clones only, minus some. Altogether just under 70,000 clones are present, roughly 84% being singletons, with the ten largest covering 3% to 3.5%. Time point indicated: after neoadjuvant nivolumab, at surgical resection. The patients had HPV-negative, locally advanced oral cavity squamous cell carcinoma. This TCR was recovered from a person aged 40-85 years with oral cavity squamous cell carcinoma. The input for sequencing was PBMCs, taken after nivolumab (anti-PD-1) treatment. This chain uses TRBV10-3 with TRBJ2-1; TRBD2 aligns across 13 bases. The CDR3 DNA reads TGTGCCATCAGGCCGACTAGCGGGAGGAACAATGAGCAGTTCTTC. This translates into CAIRPTSGRNNEQFF.